This entry lists 9 T cell receptor beta chains sequenced from one sample in a study of T cells in localized non-small cell lung cancer. Clones were sequenced by immunoSEQ multiplex PCR, and TCRdb holds only the in-frame ones, with some missing. The sample shows nearly 35,000 clones, under 95% of them seen only once. The starting material was peripheral blood mononuclear cells, obtained before any cancer treatment. These receptors came from an older female donor with stage II lung adenocarcinoma.

The CDR3: CASSLEVTGTYEQYF. DNA for the CDR3: TGCGCCAGCAGCTTGGAGGTTACAGGGACCTACGAGCAGTACTTC. The genes are TRBV5-1 and TRBJ2-7; tentative D call: TRBD1 (6 bases). The germline gives CDR1 SGHRS, CDR2 YFSETQ. Trimming cost V 0 bases and J 2 bases, with 12 bases left between them. This CDR3 contains 15 residues.

The genes are TRBV5-1 and TRBJ2-4, with D possibly TRBD1 on 6 matching bases. Deletions cut 2 bases from V and 1 base from J, with 7 bases between. This CDR3 is 14 amino acids long. Germline V gives CDR1 SGHRS, CDR2 YFSETQ. The CDR3, as DNA: TGCGCCAGCAGCTTCGACAGGGCCAAAAACATTCAGTACTTC. Its protein is CASSFDRAKNIQYF.

CDR3 sequence reads: CASRQGAWGYTF. Here the CDR3 DNA reads TGTGCCAGCAGACAGGGGGCATGGGGCTACACCTTC. This sequence joins TRBV27 and TRBJ1-2, with 9 positions matching TRBD1. After removal of 6 bases from V and 8 bases from J, the junction contained 4 bases not matched to a gene. Per germline, CDR1 MNHEY and CDR2 SMNVEV (reference sequence). This CDR3 is built from 12 residues.

The rearrangement links TRBV19 to TRBJ1-2; D gene unclear. Deletions cut 5 bases from V and 2 bases from J, with 18 bases between. Germline V CDR1 and CDR2: LNHDA, SQIVND (reference sequence). The CDR3 extends over 16 amino acids. The CDR3 spells CASSSQHSSGNYGYTF. In DNA form, the CDR3 reads TGTGCCAGTAGTTCTCAACACAGTTCAGGAAACTATGGCTACACCTTC.

This chain joins TRBV10-3 and TRBJ1-2; 7 bases are a match to TRBD1. Germline CDR1 is ENHRY and CDR2 is SYGVKD. The ends lost 3 bases at V and 8 bases at J; junction bases unmatched: 3. CDR3 length: 12 residues. In nucleotides, the CDR3 is TGTGCCATCAGTGAAGACAGGGTGGGCTACACCTTC. It encodes CAISEDRVGYTF.

This clone was counted only a few times. V usage is TRBV6-5 and J usage is TRBJ1-1, with 7 bases lining up with TRBD1. The CDR3 has 12 amino acids. Trimming cost V 6 bases and J 12 bases; bases outside gene matches: 10. Per germline, CDR1 MNHEY and CDR2 SVGAGI. CDR3 nucleotides: TGTGCCAGCAGCGCCCCCCAGACAGGGTCTTTCTTT. It is translated as CASSAPQTGSFF.

This clone was picked up one time. The chain carries TRBV6-1 and TRBJ1-2, with 11 nucleotides matching TRBD1. In germline, CDR1 is MNHNS, CDR2 SASEGT. This CDR3 contains 14 residues. Trimming removed 6 bases from V and 8 bases from J; junction bases left unmatched: 8. The CDR3 region has the DNA TGTGCCAGCAGGACCGGGACAGGGGGTCAAGGCTACACCTTC. Translated, it gives CASRTGTGGQGYTF.

This chain joins TRBV5-1 and TRBJ1-2; maybe TRBD1 (5 bases). The CDR3 is 13 amino acids. V was cut by 0 bases and J by 4 bases, with 7 bases left in between. Per germline, CDR1 SGHRS and CDR2 YFSETQ. The CDR3 loop reads CASSLAQGYGYTF. In DNA form, the CDR3 reads TGCGCCAGCAGCTTGGCCCAGGGCTATGGCTACACCTTC.

This chain joins TRBV29-1 and TRBJ2-1; the D gene could be TRBD1 or TRBD2 (5 bases each). The CDR3 is made up of 10 amino acids. V shed 4 bases and J shed 7 bases, with 5 bases lying between them. Germline V CDR1 and CDR2: SQVTM, ANQGSEA. CDR3 residues: CSVGGNEQFF. CDR3 sequence (DNA): TGCAGCGTTGGGGGGAATGAGCAGTTCTTC.